This T cell receptor (beta chain) was documented in a study of Ad26.COV2.S vaccination and SARS-CoV-2 variants. CDR1 is SGHRS, CDR2 YFSETQ, per germline. The CDR3 consists of 14 residues. V lost 1 base and J lost 7; bases outside the gene matches: 3. A remark on this clone: The target antigen is unknown.

This table comes from immunoSEQ multiplex PCR, and its TCRdb copy is limited to in-frame clones, with some not included. The sample has more than 300,000 clones; about 86% are singletons. Documented treatment: 15 to 20 received Ad26.COV2.S at low or high dose, single or two shots; five or six received placebo; per-sample allocation not given. Sampling happened 63 days after the first vaccine or placebo injection. Overall study findings and caveats: People given the vaccine had a wider spike-specific TCR breadth than placebo recipients did. Possibly, TCR breadth and depth analyses underestimated total T cell responses.

The chain uses TRBV5-1 and TRBJ2-2; TRBD2 matches at 8 bases. This receptor was taken from a person between 18 and 65 years old who received the Ad26.COV2.S COVID-19 vaccine or a placebo. This sample comprised peripheral blood, obtained in a trial of Ad26.COV2.S vaccine versus placebo. CDR3 coding DNA: TGCGCCAGCAGCTTGAGAGCGGGGGTCGGGGAGCTGTTTTTT. Translated: CASSLRAGVGELFF.